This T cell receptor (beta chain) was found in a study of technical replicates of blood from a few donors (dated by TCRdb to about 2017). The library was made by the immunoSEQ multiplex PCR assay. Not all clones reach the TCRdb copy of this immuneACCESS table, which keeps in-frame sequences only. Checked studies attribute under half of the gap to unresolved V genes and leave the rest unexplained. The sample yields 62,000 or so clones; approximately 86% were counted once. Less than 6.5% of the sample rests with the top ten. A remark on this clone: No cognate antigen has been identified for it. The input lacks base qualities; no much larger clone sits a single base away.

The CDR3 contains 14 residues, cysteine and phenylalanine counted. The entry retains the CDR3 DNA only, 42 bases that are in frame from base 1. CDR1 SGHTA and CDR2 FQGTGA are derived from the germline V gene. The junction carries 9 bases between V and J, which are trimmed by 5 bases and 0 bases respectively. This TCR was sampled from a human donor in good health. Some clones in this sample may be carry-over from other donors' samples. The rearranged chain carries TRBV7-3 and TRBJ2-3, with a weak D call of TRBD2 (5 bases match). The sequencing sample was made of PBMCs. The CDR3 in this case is CASSPRGSTDTQYF. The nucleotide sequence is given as TGTGCCAGCAGCCCGCGCGGGAGCACAGATACGCAGTATTTT.